Shown below are 5 T cell receptor beta chains from a single sample sequenced in a study of OX40 agonist ivuxolimab in advanced cancers. TCRdb keeps only in-frame clones here, not all; method: immunoSEQ multiplex PCR. The table lists about 89,000 clones, about 88% of them singletons. Sequencing used CD4+ or CD8+ T cells sorted from blood, obtained in a trial of the OX40 agonist ivuxolimab. Every receptor here comes from an adult with an advanced solid tumor such as melanoma, head and neck, liver or kidney cancer.

The chain employs TRBV23-1 and TRBJ1-1, with TRBD1 as a possible D gene (5 bases). TRBV23-1 is annotated as an ORF whose role is uncertain. CDR3 length: 18 amino acids. V lost 10 bases to trimming and J lost 4 bases, with 31 bases between them. CDR3 DNA: TGCGCCATCCTGGTGGCTGGGCAGGGAAGGGTTGTTGGCACTGAAGCTTTCTTT. Amino acid sequence: CAILVAGQGRVVGTEAFF.

The chain is built from TRBV28 and TRBJ2-7; 10 nucleotides align to TRBD1. V was pared by 6 bases and J by 3 bases, with 8 bases of the junction left unmatched. CDR3 length: 15 residues. Per the germline V gene, CDR1 is MDHEN and CDR2 is SYDVKM. Written as DNA, the CDR3 is TGTGCCAGCAGCGGAGCTTGGGACAGGGGCTACGAGCAGTACTTC. This gives the protein CASSGAWDRGYEQYF.

This chain links TRBV29-1 with TRBJ1-1, with 8 bases aligning to TRBD1. The CDR3 contains 11 residues. V trimming: 7 bases; J trimming: 5 bases; junction bases outside the gene matches: 3. Germline values: CDR1 SQVTM, CDR2 ANQGSEA. The CDR3 loop reads CSGTGGTEAFF. The DNA of the CDR3 is TGCAGCGGTACAGGGGGTACTGAAGCTTTCTTT.

This clone has just one count. Other DNA variants within this sample encode the same CDR3. J is TRBJ1-5 and V is TRBV30; D is unresolved. This CDR3 has 13 residues. Trimming shortened V by 0 bases and J by 7 bases, and 10 bases separated the two germline ends. From germline, CDR1 is GTSNPN and CDR2 SVGIG (reference sequence). The CDR3 coding sequence is TGTGCCTGGAGTGTGGATTCGAACCAGCCCCAGCATTTT. Translated, it gives CAWSVDSNQPQHF. Full variable domain (remainder filled in from reference TRBV30 and TRBJ1-5): SQTIHQWPATLVQPVGSPLSLECTVEGTSNPNLYWYRQAAGRGLQLLFYSVGIGQISSEVPQNLSASRPQDRQFILSSKKLLLSDSGFYLCAWSVDSNQPQHFGDGTRLSIL.

This clone has only a few counts. J is TRBJ2-3 and V is TRBV7-2; no clear D. CDR3 length: 14 residues. Germline values: CDR1 SGHTA, CDR2 FQGNSA. Trimming removed 1 base from V and 0 bases from J, with 5 bases in between. CDR3 nucleotide sequence: TGTGCCAGCAGCTTAGACCAGAGCACAGATACGCAGTATTTT. It encodes CASSLDQSTDTQYF.